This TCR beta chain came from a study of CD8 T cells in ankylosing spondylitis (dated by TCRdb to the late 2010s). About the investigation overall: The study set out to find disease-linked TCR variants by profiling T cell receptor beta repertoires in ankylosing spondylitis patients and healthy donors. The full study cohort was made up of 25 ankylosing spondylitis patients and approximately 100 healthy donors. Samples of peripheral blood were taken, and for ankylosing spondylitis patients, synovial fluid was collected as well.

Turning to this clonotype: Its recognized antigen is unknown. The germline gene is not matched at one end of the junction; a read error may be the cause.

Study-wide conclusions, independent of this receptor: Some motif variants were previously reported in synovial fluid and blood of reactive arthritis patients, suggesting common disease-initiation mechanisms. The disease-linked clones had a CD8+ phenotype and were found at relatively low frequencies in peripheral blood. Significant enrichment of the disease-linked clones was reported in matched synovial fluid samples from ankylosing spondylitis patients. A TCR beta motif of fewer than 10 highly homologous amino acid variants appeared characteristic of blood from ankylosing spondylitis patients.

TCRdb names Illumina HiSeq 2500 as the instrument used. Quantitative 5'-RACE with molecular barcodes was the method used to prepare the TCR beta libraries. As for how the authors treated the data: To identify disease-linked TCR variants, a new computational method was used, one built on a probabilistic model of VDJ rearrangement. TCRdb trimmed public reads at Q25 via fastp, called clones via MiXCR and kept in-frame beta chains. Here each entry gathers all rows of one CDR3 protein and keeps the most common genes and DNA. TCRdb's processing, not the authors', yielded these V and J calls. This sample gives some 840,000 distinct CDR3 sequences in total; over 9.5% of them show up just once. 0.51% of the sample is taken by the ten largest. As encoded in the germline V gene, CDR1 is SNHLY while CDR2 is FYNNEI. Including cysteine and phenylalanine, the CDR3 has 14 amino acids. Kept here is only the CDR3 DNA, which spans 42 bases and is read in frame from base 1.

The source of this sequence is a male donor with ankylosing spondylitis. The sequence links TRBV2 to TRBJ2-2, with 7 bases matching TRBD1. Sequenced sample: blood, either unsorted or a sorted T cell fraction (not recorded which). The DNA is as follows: TGTGCCAGCAGACAGGGGTGGGAGACCGAGGAGCTGTTTTTT. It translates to CASRQGWETEELFF.